The sequence of this TCR beta chain was determined in a study of T cells in Graves' hyperthyroidism and ophthalmopathy (dated by TCRdb to the late 2010s). Regarding the complete study: Peripheral blood was sampled at the time of initial diagnosis, prior to any treatment. The paper reports TCR Vbeta CDR3 sequencing of 135 peripheral blood samples: approximately 41 ophthalmopathy, under 85 hyperthyroidism and around 17 progressor patients. The approximately 100 discovery patients were divided at random into training and test sets in a 7:3 ratio. Prospective prediction of ophthalmopathy was tested in an independent validation cohort of fewer than 20 hyperthyroidism patients and 15 to 17 patients who later progressed to ophthalmopathy. To identify distinguishing TCR V-J signatures, a discovery cohort of some 99 patients was used, comprising approximately 40 with Graves' ophthalmopathy and some 60 with stable Graves' hyperthyroidism. The study also compared thyroid tissue and blood T-cell repertoires from 6 or 7 Graves' hyperthyroidism patients. After sampling, hyperthyroidism patients received methimazole starting at 30 mg daily, and ophthalmopathy patients received high-dose intravenous methylprednisolone.

On the study overall, not on this receptor specifically: In cross-validation, a model built on a 13 V-J signature told ophthalmopathy apart from stable hyperthyroidism with over 85% sensitivity and approximately 81% specificity, and in testing the same model reached 80%/75%. Sample size was not statistically predetermined, and blinding of investigators to group allocation was not performed. In validation, the model predicted progression to ophthalmopathy a median of about 6.5 months before onset, with over 55% sensitivity and about 72% specificity. Most expanded thyroid clonotypes (frequency above 0.001) were also detected in blood, a finding suggesting that blood repertoires may reflect thyroid immune responses.

As to this clonotype: What this receptor recognizes is not known. This may stem from a read error, because a much larger clone lies one nucleotide away.

The TCR beta CDR3 regions were amplified from the RNA transcripts. The first round of RT-PCR for the TCR CDR3 was performed with the HTBI primer set and the Qiagen OneStep RT-PCR kit. The libraries were constructed in a second round of multiplex PCR and then size-selected and purified. Paired-end sequencing of the libraries was performed with 100 bp reads on an Illumina HiSeq2000. The original methods were these. SOAPnuke was used to process the raw data, throwing out any read that contained adapters or uncalled bases, had a mean Phred below 15, or lacked an exact constant-primer or identifier match. High-quality paired reads were merged with COPE v1.2.5, and unique nucleotide sequences were defined as clonotypes. MiTCR v1.1 was used to align clonotypes to the IMGT TRBV, TRBD and TRBJ reference segments. The analysis was restricted to V-J combinations with a frequency above 0.0001, which together covered 99% to 99.2% of the repertoires. A TCS score was defined as the ratio of F50 (clonal expansion) to E x V (chaos), with BLOSUM62-based TCRdist applied between CDR3 peptides within each V-J. Welch's t-statistics and random forest reduced 514 V-J features to 13, which were used in a naive Bayes classifier (R e1071). TCRdb redid the processing of the public reads, applying fastp at Q25 and MiXCR, and retained in-frame beta chains. All rows with the same CDR3 protein become a single entry with the most common DNA and genes. The V and J calls and clone size are TCRdb's, not the authors'. For this sample the table gives about 280,000 distinct CDR3 sequences, of which approximately 26% were detected only once. The top ten constitute approximately 30% of the sample.

CDR1 GTSNPN and CDR2 SVGIG were looked up in the germline V gene (reference sequence). The trim is 1 base for V and 0 bases for J, with a gap of 13 bases between the germline ends. The CDR3 starts with the cysteine, ends with the phenylalanine, and has 16 residues. Just CDR3 DNA is preserved here, 48 bases in frame from base 1. The hyperthyroidism patients were between 18 and 65 years old and newly diagnosed, with a disease duration of less than 2 months. The study excluded patients with uncontrolled infections, other autoimmune diseases, pregnancy or lactation. Clinical symptoms, serum thyroxine and TRAb, thyroid ultrasound, and orbital computed tomography formed the basis for the diagnoses. For progressor patients, blood was drawn at the first diagnosis of hyperthyroidism, before any ophthalmopathy symptoms had appeared. Ficoll-Paque density gradient centrifugation was used to isolate PBMCs from under 11 ml of fresh peripheral blood. Progressor patients were initially diagnosed with Graves' hyperthyroidism and developed ophthalmopathy during follow-up. Total RNA was extracted with Trizol reagent, and quality was checked on an Agilent 2100 Bioanalyzer.

The source material was blood. In this chain, TRBV30 is recombined with TRBJ1-3; a tentative D match to TRBD1 spans 5 bases. This receptor was obtained from a man aged 35 to 55 with Graves' hyperthyroidism that later progressed to Graves' ophthalmopathy. The CDR3 corresponds to CAWSAAGIRSGNTIYF. The DNA sequence is given as TGTGCCTGGAGTGCCGCAGGGATTCGCTCTGGAAACACCATATATTTT.